The 23 T cell receptor beta chains listed next were all sequenced from one sample in a study of shared clonotypes between healthy human individuals (TCRdb year 2020). The library was made by the immunoSEQ multiplex PCR assay. TCRdb's version of the immuneACCESS table is confined to in-frame rearrangements and falls short of the full clone set. An unresolved V gene accounts for under half of the shortfall where checked; the remainder is of unknown origin. The sample contains under 600,000 clones, 95% to 98% of them found a single time. Of the sample, 0.3% to 0.35% is held by the ten largest clones. CD8 naive samples were obtained by positive selection for CCR7 among CD45RO-negative cells, yielding a CD45RA+CCR7+ population from which TemRA cells were excluded. Sequencing used naive CD8+ T cells sorted from blood. Per the publication, the cell subset or site label means: CD45RA+CCR7+. The receptors shown here come from a man aged 25-45 years in good health.

This clone has just one count. The CDR3 is CASSLRGFEQFF. Written as DNA, the CDR3 is TGTGCCAGCAGCCTCCGGGGGTTTGAGCAGTTCTTC. The chain is built from TRBV16 and TRBJ2-1; D might be TRBD2 (6 bases). V was cut by 4 bases and J by 9 bases, with 10 bases left in between. Per the germline V gene, CDR1 is KGHSY and CDR2 is FQNENV. CDR3 length: 12 amino acids. Using reference TRBV16 and TRBJ2-1 for the parts outside the CDR3, the full variable domain is GEEVAQTPKHLVRGEGQKAKLYCAPIKGHSYVFWYQQVLKNEFKFLISFQNENVFDETGMPKERFSAKCLPNSPCSLEIQATKLEDSAVYFCASSLRGFEQFFGPGTRLTVL.

V usage is TRBV27 and J usage is TRBJ2-1; 8 nucleotides agree with TRBD2. V lost 6 bases to trimming and J lost 7 bases; unmatched junction nucleotides: 5. CDR1 and CDR2 from the germline V gene are MNHEY and SMNVEV (reference sequence). The CDR3 has 13 amino acids. CDR3 DNA: TGTGCCAGCAGCCCGGGACTAGGGAATGAGCAGTTCTTC. This gives the protein CASSPGLGNEQFF.

This chain connects TRBV7-2 to TRBJ1-5; TRBD1 matches 7 bases. Trimming at V came to 2 bases and at J to 0 bases, leaving 10 bases not matched to a gene. This CDR3 region has 18 residues. Germline V gene sequence: CDR1 SGHTA, CDR2 FQGNSA. CDR3 coding DNA: TGTGCCAGCAGCTTACTAGGGGGCGGACGATATAGCAATCAGCCCCAGCATTTT. This translates into CASSLLGGGRYSNQPQHF.

The V gene is TRBV25-1, the J gene TRBJ1-5; 8 bases map to TRBD1. Germline trimming cut 3 bases from V and 5 bases from J; bases unmatched to any gene: 3. Germline V gene sequence: CDR1 MGHDK, CDR2 SYGVNS. The CDR3 loop spans 14 amino acids. This CDR3 reads CASSDQGAYQPQHF. CDR3 DNA: TGTGCCAGCAGTGACCAGGGGGCTTATCAGCCCCAGCATTTT.

The chain recombines TRBV28 with TRBJ1-1; 7 nucleotides line up with TRBD1. CDR1 is MDHEN, CDR2 SYDVKM, per germline. Losses at the gene ends were 3 bases for V and 2 bases for J; bases not matched to a gene: 12. This CDR3 is 17 amino acids long. The CDR3 protein is CASSFPLQGGANTEAFF. DNA for the CDR3: TGTGCCAGCAGTTTCCCCCTGCAGGGGGGGGCCAACACTGAAGCTTTCTTT.

The chain uses TRBV29-1 and TRBJ2-3; D is unclear. The length of the CDR3 is 13 residues. Germline V gene data show CDR1 as SQVTM and CDR2 as ANQGSEA. Trimming shortened V by 3 bases and J by 1 base, and 8 bases separated the two germline ends. The CDR3 DNA reads TGCAGCGTTGAGCTGGAAGGCACAGATACGCAGTATTTT. It is translated as CSVELEGTDTQYF.

The chain uses TRBV9 and TRBJ1-2; tentative D call: TRBD1 (5 bases). V lost 0 bases and J 0 bases, leaving 15 bases between the germline ends. Germline V gives CDR1 SGDLS, CDR2 YYNGEE. This CDR3 contains 17 residues. The CDR3 region is CASSVGQGNYANYGYTF. CDR3 DNA sequence: TGTGCCAGCAGCGTAGGTCAGGGAAATTACGCTAACTATGGCTACACCTTC.

This sequence joins TRBV6-1 and TRBJ2-1, with 9 bases aligning to TRBD1. The CDR3 runs 15 residues. Germline V lookup: CDR1 MNHNS, CDR2 SASEGT. V trimming: 8 bases; J trimming: 8 bases; junction bases outside the gene matches: 13. In nucleotides, the CDR3 is TGTGCCAGCGTGGGCCGTGGGGACAGGGTCGATGAGCAGTTCTTC. Its translation is CASVGRGDRVDEQFF.

CDR3 nucleotides: TGTGCCAGCAGCGCTCCGGGCGGGAACAATGAGCAGTTCTTC. Amino acids: CASSAPGGNNEQFF. J is TRBJ2-1 and V is TRBV7-9; TRBD2 might be the D (6 bases). Germline loops: CDR1 SEHNR, CDR2 FQNEAQ (reference sequence). V lost 5 bases and J lost 5, with 13 bases in between. The CDR3 has 14 amino acids.

The chain is built from TRBV4-3 and TRBJ2-1; 8 bases align to TRBD2. Germline CDR1 and CDR2: LGHNA and YSLEER. The CDR3 runs to 19 residues. V lost 0 bases, J lost 7 bases, and 17 bases stayed unmatched. CDR3 nucleotide sequence: TGCGCCAGCAGCCAAGAAAGGCTAGCGGGCGGATTTTTCTGGAATGAGCAGTTCTTC. It yields the protein CASSQERLAGGFFWNEQFF.

This chain joins TRBV4-1 and TRBJ1-5; D is undetermined. Germline-derived CDR1 and CDR2 are MGHRA and YSYEKL. The CDR3 is 13 amino acids. The V and J ends lost 2 bases and 0 bases respectively, with 2 bases between them. CDR3 nucleotide sequence: TGCGCCAGCAGCCAATCTAGCAATCAGCCCCAGCATTTT. Translating gives CASSQSSNQPQHF.

The chain uses TRBV4-1 and TRBJ2-1; 14 nucleotides line up with TRBD2. From germline, CDR1 is MGHRA and CDR2 YSYEKL. Trimming cost V 0 bases and J 6 bases; bases outside gene matches: 4. This CDR3 region has 17 residues. The CDR3 DNA reads TGCGCCAGCAGCCAAGATTCGGGACTAGCGGGAGTCAATGAGCAGTTCTTC. This codes for CASSQDSGLAGVNEQFF.

The rearrangement uses TRBV6-1 and TRBJ2-7; a possible D gene is TRBD2 (6 bases). V dropped 3 bases and J dropped 3 bases, with 15 bases sitting between them. CDR1 is MNHNS and CDR2 is SASEGT in the germline V gene. This CDR3 spans 15 amino acids. The CDR3 sequence: CASSDPGSWVYEQYF. In DNA form, the CDR3 reads TGTGCCAGCAGTGACCCCGGGAGCTGGGTCTACGAGCAGTACTTC.

The chain has TRBV29-1 and TRBJ2-7, with a tentative D call TRBD1 (6 bases). Trimming shortened V by 5 bases and J by 2 bases, and 16 bases separated the two germline ends. Looked up from germline, CDR1 is SQVTM and CDR2 is ANQGSEA. CDR3 length: 14 amino acids. CDR3 protein: CSVMKGDEPYEQYF. CDR3 in DNA: TGCAGCGTTATGAAGGGGGATGAACCCTACGAGCAGTACTTC.

This chain connects TRBV4-3 to TRBJ2-2; 7 bases match TRBD1. CDR3 length: 17 amino acids. Germline CDR1 reads LGHNA; CDR2 reads YSLEER. With 2 bases clipped from V and 0 bases from J, the junction kept 6 bases outside the gene matches. The CDR3 DNA follows: TGCGCCAGCAGCCAATACTGGGACAGCACGAACACCGGGGAGCTGTTTTTT. Amino acids: CASSQYWDSTNTGELFF.

Regarding this clone: Other DNA sequences within the sample encode an identical CDR3. The chain combines TRBV19 with TRBJ2-7; D tentatively reads TRBD1 or TRBD2 (7 bases each). The length of the CDR3 is 14 residues. Per germline, CDR1 LNHDA and CDR2 SQIVND (reference sequence). Trimming stripped 3 bases from V and 4 bases from J, with 13 bases between. CDR3 region: CASSIGTAGYEQYF. The CDR3 DNA is TGTGCCAGTAGTATCGGGACAGCGGGGTACGAGCAGTACTTC.

V and J are TRBV4-3 and TRBJ1-5, with 7 bases aligning to TRBD1. Trimming cost V 1 base and J 7 bases; bases outside gene matches: 4. CDR1 and CDR2 from the germline V gene are LGHNA and YSLEER. CDR3 length: 14 residues. The CDR3 DNA reads as TGCGCCAGCAGCCAAGGGCAGGGGGTCCAGCCCCAGCATTTT. Amino acid sequence: CASSQGQGVQPQHF.

V gene TRBV19 combines with J gene TRBJ1-1; D is ambiguous. The CDR3 runs to 10 residues. Trimming left V 9 bases short and J 8 bases short, with 10 bases between. CDR1 and CDR2 (germline): LNHDA, SQIVND (reference sequence). The CDR3 loop reads CASLGWEAFF. CDR3 bases: TGTGCCAGCCTCGGATGGGAAGCTTTCTTT.

This rearrangement joins TRBV7-6 to TRBJ2-1, with 7 nucleotides matching TRBD2. V lost 3 bases to trimming and J lost 6 bases; unmatched junction nucleotides: 8. The CDR3 is made up of 15 amino acids. Germline CDR1 reads SGHVS; CDR2 reads FNYEAQ. The CDR3 DNA reads as TGTGCCAGCAGCTTGCTACGGGGGGTTGGCAATGAGCAGTTCTTC. Translating gives CASSLLRGVGNEQFF.

The chain joins TRBV27 to TRBJ1-3; D unclear. CDR3 length: 14 amino acids. Germline CDR1 reads MNHEY; CDR2 reads SMNVEV (reference sequence). Trimming removed 0 bases from V and 0 bases from J, with 3 bases in between. The CDR3, as DNA: TGTGCCAGCAGTTTATCGCCCTCTGGAAACACCATATATTTT. Translation: CASSLSPSGNTIYF.

The chain recombines TRBV6-5 with TRBJ2-7, with D perhaps TRBD1 (7 bases). Trimming pared 2 bases from V and 2 bases from J, leaving 10 bases between. CDR3 length equals 14 residues. Germline V gene lookup returns CDR1 MNHEY and CDR2 SVGAGI. CDR3 region: CASSYGGGPYEQYF. CDR3 DNA sequence: TGTGCCAGCAGTTACGGAGGGGGCCCCTACGAGCAGTACTTC.

This rearrangement joins TRBV19 to TRBJ1-2; 9 bases map to TRBD1. Germline V gene data show CDR1 as LNHDA and CDR2 as SQIVND (reference sequence). V gave up 7 bases and J gave up 3 bases; unmatched junction bases: 6. CDR3 length: 14 amino acids. As DNA, the CDR3 is TGTGCCAGTACTCCGGGACAGGGCTACTATGGCTACACCTTC. Translating gives CASTPGQGYYGYTF.

A single count supports this clone. This chain connects TRBV5-4 to TRBJ2-7, with 9 nucleotides matching TRBD2. This CDR3 is built from 17 residues. Germline V gene data show CDR1 as SGHNT and CDR2 as YYREEE (reference sequence). Losses at the gene ends were 4 bases for V and 7 bases for J; bases not matched to a gene: 18. The CDR3 reads CASSTGASGDVFWEQYF. In DNA, the CDR3 is TGTGCCAGCAGCACGGGGGCTAGCGGGGACGTTTTCTGGGAGCAGTACTTC.